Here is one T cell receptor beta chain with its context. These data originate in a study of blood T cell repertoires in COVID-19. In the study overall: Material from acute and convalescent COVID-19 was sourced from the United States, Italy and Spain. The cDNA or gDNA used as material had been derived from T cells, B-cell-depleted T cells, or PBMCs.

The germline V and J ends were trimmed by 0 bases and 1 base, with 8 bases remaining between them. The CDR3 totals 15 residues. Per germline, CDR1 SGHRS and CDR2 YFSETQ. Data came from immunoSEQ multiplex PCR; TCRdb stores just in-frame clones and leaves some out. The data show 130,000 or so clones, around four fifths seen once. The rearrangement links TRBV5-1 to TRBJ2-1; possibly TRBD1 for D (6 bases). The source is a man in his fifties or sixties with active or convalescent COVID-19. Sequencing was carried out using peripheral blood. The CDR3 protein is CASSLGGQSYNEQFF. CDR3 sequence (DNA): TGCGCCAGCAGCTTGGGTGGACAGTCCTACAATGAGCAGTTCTTC.